This T cell receptor (beta chain) is from a study of OX40 agonist ivuxolimab in advanced cancers. Whole-study results and caveats: The mean number of expanded clones was higher in CD8+ T cells than in CD4+.

The CDR3 loop spans 15 amino acids. V was shortened by 7 bases and J by 6 bases, with 18 bases between the two germline ends. Germline assignment: CDR1 SNHLY and CDR2 FYNNEI. Assay: immunoSEQ multiplex PCR; the TCRdb copy retains only in-frame clones and omits some. The table has roughly 80,000 clones, approximately 90% seen once. As for this clone: The antigen is not known.

V gene TRBV2 combines with J gene TRBJ1-4, with no clear D. This material consisted of CD4+ or CD8+ T cells sorted from blood, taken in a trial of the OX40 agonist ivuxolimab. This receptor was identified in an adult with an advanced solid tumor such as melanoma, head and neck, liver or kidney cancer. This CDR3 reads CASTKSAERDEKLFF. The CDR3 DNA follows: TGTGCCAGCACGAAATCGGCGGAGAGGGATGAAAAACTGTTTTTT.